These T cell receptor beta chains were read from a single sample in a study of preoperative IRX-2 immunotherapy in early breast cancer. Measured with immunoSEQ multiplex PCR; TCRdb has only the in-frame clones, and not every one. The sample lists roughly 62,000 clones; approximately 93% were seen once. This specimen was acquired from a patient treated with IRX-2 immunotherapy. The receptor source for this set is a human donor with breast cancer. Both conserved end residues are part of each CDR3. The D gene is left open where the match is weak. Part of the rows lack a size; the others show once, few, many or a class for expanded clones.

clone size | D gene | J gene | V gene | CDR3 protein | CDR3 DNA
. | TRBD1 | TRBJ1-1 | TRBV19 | CASSQGQGNTEAFF | TGTGCCAGTAGTCAAGGACAGGGGAACACTGAAGCTTTCTTT
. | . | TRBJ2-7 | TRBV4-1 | CASSPAPRGATYEQYF | TGCGCCAGCAGCCCGGCTCCCAGGGGGGCAACCTACGAGCAGTACTTC
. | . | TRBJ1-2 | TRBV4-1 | CATLYGYTF | TGCGCCACCTTATATGGCTACACCTTC
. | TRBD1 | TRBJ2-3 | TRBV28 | CASRIPGQVTDTQYF | TGTGCCAGCAGAATACCGGGACAGGTCACAGATACGCAGTATTTT
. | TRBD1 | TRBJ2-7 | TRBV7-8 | CASVERPGGTPYEQYF | TGTGCCAGCGTCGAACGTCCAGGGGGTACCCCTTACGAGCAGTACTTC
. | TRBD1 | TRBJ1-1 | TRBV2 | CANTNRGGTEAFF | TGTGCCAACACGAACAGGGGTGGAACTGAAGCTTTCTTT
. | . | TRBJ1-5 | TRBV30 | CAWSVDPNPNSAQHF | TGTGCCTGGAGTGTGGACCCTAACCCAAACTCAGCCCAGCATTTT
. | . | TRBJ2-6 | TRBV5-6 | CASSLPFRWPSSGANVLTF | TGTGCCAGCAGCTTGCCTTTTAGGTGGCCGTCATCTGGGGCCAACGTCCTGACTTTC
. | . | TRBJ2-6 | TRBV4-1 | CASSQQSSGANVLTF | TGCGCCAGCAGCCAGCAGAGCTCTGGGGCCAACGTCCTGACTTTC
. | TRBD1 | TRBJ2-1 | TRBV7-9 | CASSLRGLSYNEQFF | TGTGCCAGCAGCCTCAGGGGGCTATCCTACAATGAGCAGTTCTTC
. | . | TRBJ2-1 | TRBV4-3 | CASSQSPPGPTYNEQFF | TGCGCCAGCAGCCAATCACCTCCGGGACCGACTTACAATGAGCAGTTCTTC
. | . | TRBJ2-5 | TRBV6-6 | CASSSLPRQSGETQYF | TGTGCCAGCAGCTCCCTTCCACGGCAATCGGGTGAGACCCAGTACTTC
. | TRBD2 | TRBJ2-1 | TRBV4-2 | CASSQGASGGARNEQFF | TGTGCCAGCAGCCAAGGAGCTAGCGGGGGGGCGCGGAATGAGCAGTTCTTC
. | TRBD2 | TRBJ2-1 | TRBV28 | CASSYPPGGGANEQFF | TGTGCCAGCAGCTACCCCCCTGGCGGGGGGGCGAATGAGCAGTTCTTC
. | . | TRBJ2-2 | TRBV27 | CASSPLTRGATIGELFF | TGTGCCAGCAGCCCGTTAACTCGGGGGGCTACGATCGGGGAGCTGTTTTTT
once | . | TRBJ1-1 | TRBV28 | CASSSANTEAFF | TGTGCCAGCAGTTCAGCGAACACTGAAGCTTTCTTT
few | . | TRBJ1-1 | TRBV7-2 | CASSLALWAEAFF | TGTGCCAGCAGCTTAGCGCTATGGGCTGAAGCTTTCTTT
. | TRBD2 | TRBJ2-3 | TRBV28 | CASTLRGSGKSRDTQYF | TGTGCCAGCACCCTGAGGGGTAGCGGGAAGTCCAGGGATACGCAGTATTTT
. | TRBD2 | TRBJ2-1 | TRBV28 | CASTIAGGPGNEQFF | TGTGCCAGCACCATAGCGGGAGGGCCAGGTAATGAGCAGTTCTTC
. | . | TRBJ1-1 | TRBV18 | CASCRVMNTEAFF | TGTGCCAGTTGCCGAGTTATGAACACTGAAGCTTTCTTT
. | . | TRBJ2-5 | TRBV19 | CASSFQLEETQYF | TGTGCCAGTAGTTTCCAGCTGGAGGAGACCCAGTACTTC
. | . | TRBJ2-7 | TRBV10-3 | CAASGTQSYEQYF | TGTGCCGCTTCCGGGACCCAGAGCTACGAGCAGTACTTC
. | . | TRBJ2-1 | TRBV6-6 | CAISVRNAYNEQFF | TGTGCTATCTCGGTCAGGAACGCTTACAATGAGCAGTTCTTC
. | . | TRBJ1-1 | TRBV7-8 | CASSLLGGTSTEAFF | TGTGCCAGCAGCCTCCTTGGGGGGACGAGTACTGAAGCTTTCTTT
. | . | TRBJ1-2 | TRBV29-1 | CSVVSGGGGYTF | TGCAGCGTTGTCTCTGGGGGGGGCGGCTACACCTTC
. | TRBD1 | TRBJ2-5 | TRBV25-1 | CASSATTGEETQYF | TGTGCCAGCAGTGCAACGACAGGGGAGGAGACCCAGTACTTC
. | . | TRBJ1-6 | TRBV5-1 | CASSIDGLNSPLHF | TGCGCCAGCAGCATTGACGGCCTAAATTCACCCCTCCACTTT
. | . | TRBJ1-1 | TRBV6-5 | CASSYLRNTEAFF | TGTGCCAGCAGTTACTTGAGGAACACTGAAGCTTTCTTT